Each of the 28 T cell receptor beta chains below was sequenced from the same sample in a study of T cells in Graves' hyperthyroidism and ophthalmopathy. Amplified TCR beta CDR3 regions derived from RNA transcripts. A set of HTBI primers served as the primers for a first-round RT-PCR of the TCR CDR3. TCRdb independently ran MiXCR on the multiplex PCR reads; one entry per CDR3 protein. The sample yields 210,000 or so distinct CDR3 sequences, approximately 17% seen once. The sequencing sample was made of blood. These receptors were taken from a man between 45 and 60 years old with Graves' hyperthyroidism.

The table lists this clonotype with many counts. CDR3 nucleotides: TGTGCCAGCAGTTTAGTGCGACAGGGGCCCCAAGAGACCCAGTACTTC. Residues: CASSLVRQGPQETQYF. The V gene is TRBV28, the J gene TRBJ2-5; 8 bases agree with TRBD1. Looked up from germline, CDR1 is MDHEN and CDR2 is SYDVKM. J lost 1 base, V lost 2 bases, and 6 bases had no gene match. The CDR3 spans 16 residues.

The chain links TRBV2 to TRBJ2-3; no clear D. The CDR3 extends over 17 amino acids. Germline CDR1 reads SNHLY; CDR2 reads FYNNEI. Trimming took 0 bases from V and 5 from J, leaving 18 bases between them. The CDR3 bases are TGTGCCAGCAGTGAAGCGCGGTCGGCTATCCCCAGAGATACGCAGTATTTT. Translated, it gives CASSEARSAIPRDTQYF.

This clonotype was counted many times. The chain combines TRBV6-1 with TRBJ1-1, with TRBD1 identical over 7 bases. The CDR3 sequence is 12 residues long. J gave up 5 bases and V 7 bases, and 4 bases lay outside the gene matches. The germline V gene encodes CDR1 MNHNS and CDR2 SASEGT. The CDR3 DNA follows: TGTGCCAGCAACTCAGGGGGGACTGAAGCTTTCTTT. Protein: CASNSGGTEAFF.

The rearrangement uses TRBV5-5 and TRBJ1-3; no clear D gene. The germline CDR1 and CDR2 sequences are SGHKS and YYEKEE (reference sequence). The V end lost 0 bases, the J end lost 5 bases, and 12 bases lay between the germline ends. The CDR3 is made up of 15 amino acids. The CDR3: CASSLEWTERNTIYF. The CDR3 region has the DNA TGTGCCAGCAGCTTGGAGTGGACTGAGAGAAACACCATATATTTT. The whole variable domain, filled in from reference TRBV5-5 and TRBJ1-3, reads DAGVTQSPTHLIKTRGQQVTLRCSPISGHKSVSWYQQVLGQGPQFIFQYYEKEERGRGNFPDRFSARQFPNYSSELNVNALLLGDSALYLCASSLEWTERNTIYFGEGSWLTVV.

This clonotype was counted at least ten times. The chain recombines TRBV7-9 with TRBJ1-2, with 7 bases lining up with TRBD1. J gave up 1 base and V 5 bases, and 4 bases lay outside the gene matches. This CDR3 has 14 residues. Germline CDR1 is SEHNR and CDR2 is FQNEAQ (reference sequence). The CDR3 sequence is CASSTTGINYGYTF. In DNA form, the CDR3 reads TGTGCCAGCAGCACGACAGGGATTAACTATGGCTACACCTTC.

This clonotype was observed at least ten times. The rearrangement uses TRBV5-1 and TRBJ1-1; TRBD1 matches 8 bases. CDR1 SGHRS and CDR2 YFSETQ come from the germline V gene. After removal of 0 bases from V and 7 bases from J, the junction contained 11 bases not matched to a gene. The CDR3 loop spans 16 amino acids. CDR3 loop: CASSLGQGARRNEAFF. Here the CDR3 DNA reads TGCGCCAGCAGCTTGGGGCAGGGGGCAAGACGTAATGAAGCTTTCTTT.

This clonotype was seen only a few times. The V and J genes are TRBV2 and TRBJ1-3, with D hard to call. From germline, CDR1 is SNHLY and CDR2 FYNNEI. The CDR3 is 17 amino acids. The V gene lost 6 bases and the J gene lost 4 bases, with 22 bases spanning the gap. The DNA for the CDR3 is TGTGCCAGCAGCGCGCAGAACATACAGCTCTCGGGAAACACCATATATTTT. This encodes CASSAQNIQLSGNTIYF.

There are a few counts of this clonotype. The gene calls are TRBV6-1 and TRBJ1-2; no reliable D call. Germline values: CDR1 MNHNS, CDR2 SASEGT. V dropped 2 bases and J dropped 8 bases, with 9 bases sitting between them. The length of the CDR3 is 12 residues. The CDR3 DNA reads as TGTGCCAGCAGTGAAATTGCAGAGGGCTACACCTTC. This codes for CASSEIAEGYTF.

This clonotype was picked up a small number of times. A single base separates this from a much larger clone, so it may be a read error. The chain carries TRBV12-3 or TRBV12-4 and TRBJ2-2; D is unresolved. This CDR3 has 13 residues. The CDR3 is CAGSRTNTGELFF. CDR3 coding DNA: TGTGCCGGCAGCAGAACGAACACCGGGGAGCTGTTTTTT.

This chain's CDR3 is CASTVAQLNTEAFF. DNA of the CDR3: TGTGCCAGCACCGTGGCACAACTGAACACTGAAGCTTTCTTT. This sequence joins TRBV28 and TRBJ1-1; D gene ambiguous. The CDR3 is 14 residues long. V dropped 7 bases and J dropped 0 bases, with 12 bases sitting between them. Germline assignment: CDR1 MDHEN and CDR2 SYDVKM. Variable domain in full (rest from reference TRBV28 and TRBJ1-1): DVKVTQSSRYLVKRTGEKVFLECVQDMDHENMFWYRQDPGLGLRLIYFSYDVKMKEKGDIPEGYSVSREKKERFSLILESASTNQTSMYLCASTVAQLNTEAFFGQGTRLTVV.

The rearrangement joins TRBV7-3 to TRBJ2-1, with TRBD2 matching 8 bases. V lost 4 bases, J lost 12 bases, and 17 bases stayed unmatched. CDR3 size: 16 residues. The germline CDR1 and CDR2 sequences are SGHTA and FQGTGA. The CDR3 reads CASSSSPGLGYYGQFF. CDR3 DNA: TGTGCCAGCAGCTCCAGTCCGGGACTAGGTTATTATGGGCAGTTCTTC.

This sequence joins TRBV28 and TRBJ2-5; TRBD1 or TRBD2 may be the D gene (6 bases each). Germline CDR1 and CDR2: MDHEN and SYDVKM. V was trimmed by 5 bases and J by 2 bases, leaving 15 bases between them. This CDR3 spans 15 amino acids. CDR3 DNA sequence: TGTGCCAGCAGTCGCTCGTGGAGGGGGCAAGAGACCCAGTACTTC. It yields the protein CASSRSWRGQETQYF.

This clonotype was found many times. The chain combines TRBV5-1 with TRBJ2-1; 11 nucleotides agree with TRBD1. The CDR3 has 15 amino acids. The V gene's germline CDR1 is SGHRS and CDR2 YFSETQ. Germline trimming cut 4 bases from V and 7 bases from J; bases unmatched to any gene: 7. The CDR3 here is CASSLRTGGGNEQFF. Written as DNA, the CDR3 is TGCGCCAGCAGCCTAAGGACAGGGGGCGGAAATGAGCAGTTCTTC.

Ten or more counts support this clonotype. The V call is TRBV28, the J call TRBJ2-2; tentatively, D is TRBD2 (5 bases). The CDR3 runs 16 residues. Deletions cut 2 bases from V and 3 bases from J, with 13 bases between. Germline assignment: CDR1 MDHEN and CDR2 SYDVKM. The CDR3 reads CASSLGWSSYTGELFF. In DNA form, the CDR3 reads TGTGCCAGCAGTTTAGGTTGGTCTAGCTACACCGGGGAGCTGTTTTTT.

This clonotype was seen a few times. The chain uses TRBV6-1 and TRBJ2-3; possible D gene TRBD2, 6 bases. V lost 8 bases to trimming and J lost 1 base, with 16 bases between them. CDR1 and CDR2 from the germline V gene are MNHNS and SASEGT. The CDR3 runs 15 residues. CDR3 protein: CASAHGGAGTDTQYF. For the CDR3, the DNA is TGTGCCAGCGCCCACGGCGGGGCTGGCACAGATACGCAGTATTTT.

Ten or more counts support this clonotype. V and J are TRBV5-1 and TRBJ1-2; D gene unclear. Germline CDR1 SGHRS, CDR2 YFSETQ. The CDR3 totals 14 residues. V dropped 0 bases and J dropped 7 bases, with 13 bases sitting between them. CDR3 residues: CASSLAGAEGGYTF. DNA of the CDR3: TGCGCCAGCAGCTTGGCCGGAGCCGAAGGTGGCTACACCTTC.

The chain joins TRBV4-1 to TRBJ2-3; a possible D gene is TRBD2 (6 bases). CDR3 length: 17 residues. The germline V gene encodes CDR1 MGHRA and CDR2 YSYEKL. Trimming stripped 3 bases from V and 1 base from J, with 17 bases between. The CDR3 sequence is CASSHAPRAGRTDTQYF. The CDR3 coding sequence is TGCGCCAGCAGCCACGCCCCTAGGGCGGGACGCACAGATACGCAGTATTTT.

This clonotype was picked up a small number of times. The chain joins TRBV7-2 to TRBJ2-1; 10 bases are a match to TRBD2. The CDR3 loop spans 15 amino acids. From germline, CDR1 is SGHTA and CDR2 FQGNSA. Trimming at V came to 5 bases and at J to 12 bases, leaving 13 bases not matched to a gene. Here the CDR3 DNA reads TGTGCCAGCAGCCCACAGTCAACTAGCGGGATATGGCAGTTCTTC. Translating it yields CASSPQSTSGIWQFF. The full variable domain, with the rest looked up from reference TRBV7-2 and TRBJ2-1, is GAGVSQSPSNKVTEKGKDVELRCDPISGHTALYWYRQSLGQGLEFLIYFQGNSAPDKSGLPSDRFSAERTGGSVSTLTIQRTQQEDSAVYLCASSPQSTSGIWQFFGPGTRLTVL.

In this sample, this clonotype turned up many times. The chain links TRBV6-1 to TRBJ1-5; 8 bases match TRBD1. The CDR3 is 14 residues long. The V and J ends lost 6 bases and 5 bases, in that order; junction bases with no gene match: 6. CDR1 and CDR2 (germline): MNHNS, SASEGT. The CDR3 DNA follows: TGTGCCAGCAGCAGGACAGGGAGGGATCAGCCCCAGCATTTT. As protein: CASSRTGRDQPQHF.

Turning to this clonotype: A much larger clone lies a single base off, so this may be a read error. The chain carries TRBV12-3 or TRBV12-4 and TRBJ1-2; 7 positions agree with TRBD1. The CDR3 spans 14 residues. V shed 7 bases and J 4 bases; nucleotides not matched to a gene: 9. The CDR3 region has the DNA TGTGCCAGCAATTTGAGACAGGGCTTCTATGGCTACACCTTC. Amino acid sequence: CASNLRQGFYGYTF.

Notes on this clonotype: Lacking the conserved final phenylalanine or tryptophan, this CDR3 likely reflects a read error. The chain couples TRBV6-5 to TRBJ2-3, with 9 bases aligning to TRBD2. Germline CDR1 is MNHEY and CDR2 is SVGAGI. The CDR3 is 16 residues long. The ends lost 0 bases at V and 2 bases at J; junction bases unmatched: 3. The CDR3 DNA reads TGTGCCAGCAGTTACTCTGGCGGGAGGGTCACAGATACGCAGTATTCT. Protein: CASSYSGGRVTDTQYS.

This clonotype was seen ten or more times. The rearrangement joins TRBV27 to TRBJ2-3; perhaps TRBD1 as D (6 bases). In germline, CDR1 is MNHEY, CDR2 SMNVEV (reference sequence). The CDR3 spans 14 residues. Trimming stripped 5 bases from V and 2 bases from J, with 11 bases between. The CDR3 sequence: CASSPQGLTDTQYF. The CDR3 DNA reads as TGTGCCAGCAGTCCGCAGGGGCTCACAGATACGCAGTATTTT.

At least ten counts were recorded for this clonotype. The J gene is TRBJ2-3, the V gene TRBV19; TRBD1 is a possible D gene (5 bases). CDR1 and CDR2 from the germline V gene are LNHDA and SQIVND (reference sequence). Trimming stripped 5 bases from V and 4 bases from J, with 10 bases between. The CDR3 loop spans 13 amino acids. CDR3 sequence (DNA): TGTGCCAGTAGTGCCCAACAGGCAGATACGCAGTATTTT. Protein product: CASSAQQADTQYF.

This clonotype was recorded many times. This rearrangement joins TRBV12-3 or TRBV12-4 to TRBJ2-1; D might be TRBD2 (6 bases). V lost 5 bases to trimming and J lost 3 bases, with 14 bases between them. This CDR3 region has 15 residues. The CDR3 region has the DNA TGTGCCAGCAGTGGCGCAGCGGGTGGCTACAATGAGCAGTTCTTC. As protein: CASSGAAGGYNEQFF.

This clonotype has at least ten counts. V gene TRBV20-1 combines with J gene TRBJ2-1; a possible D gene is TRBD1 (7 bases). The CDR3 contains 14 residues. CDR1 and CDR2 (germline): DFQATT, SNEGSKA (reference sequence). Trimming took off 8 bases at V and 1 base at J, with 15 bases between the two ends. The CDR3 bases are TGCAGTCCCCGCCCAGGGGGGTCCTACAATGAGCAGTTCTTC. This gives the protein CSPRPGGSYNEQFF.

This clonotype was detected ten times or more. This rearrangement joins TRBV2 to TRBJ1-5; 7 bases agree with TRBD1. Germline V CDR1 and CDR2: SNHLY, FYNNEI. J gave up 3 bases and V 7 bases, and 3 bases lay outside the gene matches. The CDR3 is 13 amino acids. The CDR3 spells CASKQGNNQPQHF. In nucleotides, the CDR3 is TGTGCCAGCAAACAGGGGAACAATCAGCCCCAGCATTTT.

This clonotype showed up just once. This may be a read error: a much more frequent sequence differs by one nucleotide. The V gene is TRBV2, the J gene TRBJ2-7; 9 nucleotides align to TRBD2. CDR3 length equals 15 residues. Per germline, CDR1 SNHLY and CDR2 FYNNEI. The CDR3, as DNA: TGTGCCAGTCTGTTCCCTAGCGGGGCCTCCTACGGGCAGTACTTC. Protein product: CASLFPSGASYGQYF.

The CDR3 DNA reads TGCGCCAGCAGCCTGGACGTAGGGGCTCAAGAGACCCAGTACTTC. Its protein product is CASSLDVGAQETQYF. The chain couples TRBV5-1 to TRBJ2-5, with D possibly TRBD1 on 5 matching bases. Germline loops: CDR1 SGHRS, CDR2 YFSETQ. This CDR3 comprises 15 residues. V gave up 4 bases and J gave up 2 bases, with 15 bases separating them.